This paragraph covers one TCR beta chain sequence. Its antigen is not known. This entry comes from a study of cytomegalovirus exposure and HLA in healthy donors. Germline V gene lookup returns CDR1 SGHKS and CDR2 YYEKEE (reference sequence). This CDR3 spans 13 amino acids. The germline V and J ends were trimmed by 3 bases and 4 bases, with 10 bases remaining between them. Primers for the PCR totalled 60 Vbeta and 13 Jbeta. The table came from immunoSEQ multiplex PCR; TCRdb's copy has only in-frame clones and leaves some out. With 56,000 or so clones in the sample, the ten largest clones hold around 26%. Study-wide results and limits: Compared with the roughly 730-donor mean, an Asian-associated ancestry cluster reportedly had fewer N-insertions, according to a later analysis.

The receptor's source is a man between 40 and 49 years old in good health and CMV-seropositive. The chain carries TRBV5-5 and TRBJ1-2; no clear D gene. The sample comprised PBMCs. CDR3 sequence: CASSSDFGYGYTF. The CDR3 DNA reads TGTGCCAGCAGCTCGGACTTCGGCTATGGCTACACCTTC.